Shown below are 7 T cell receptor beta chains from a single sample sequenced in a study of T cell repertoires in cytomegalovirus infection. MiXCR was run by TCRdb on the reads, yielding one entry per CDR3 protein. The data show about 330,000 distinct CDR3 sequences, nearly 35% seen once. Antigens of these TCRs are unknown. The source was cultured PBMCs, collected from culture after CMV antigen stimulation. Every receptor here comes from a human donor in good health (CMV status not recorded). Some clones in this sample may be carry-over from other donors' samples.

This clonotype was seen at least ten times. The chain employs TRBV7-2 and TRBJ1-2; 7 nucleotides line up with TRBD1. V was clipped by 2 bases and J by 5 bases; unmatched bases: 5. Germline-derived CDR1 and CDR2 are SGHTA and FQGNSA. CDR3 length equals 14 residues. DNA of the CDR3: TGTGCCAGCAGCTTAAGAGACAGGGAGTATGGCTACACCTTC. Translating it yields CASSLRDREYGYTF.

The chain combines TRBV20-1 with TRBJ1-2, with 9 nucleotides matching TRBD1. V lost 5 bases and J lost 8; bases outside the gene matches: 9. Germline CDR1 DFQATT, CDR2 SNEGSKA (reference sequence). This CDR3 has 13 amino acids. DNA of the CDR3: TGCAGTGCTCCCGGGACAGGGCGTGGAGGCTACACCTTC. This encodes CSAPGTGRGGYTF.

V gene TRBV7-8 combines with J gene TRBJ2-1; TRBD2 agrees at 14 bases. CDR3 size: 19 residues. V lost 5 bases and J lost 1; bases outside the gene matches: 10. Germline V gene data show CDR1 as SGHVS and CDR2 as FQNEAQ. The CDR3, as DNA: TGTGCCAGCAGCCCCCTGACTAGCGGGAGGGAGCAGTCCTACAATGAGCAGTTCTTC. Its protein product is CASSPLTSGREQSYNEQFF.

The rearrangement uses TRBV20-1 and TRBJ1-2; 7 nucleotides line up with TRBD1. V gave up 6 bases and J gave up 3 bases; unmatched junction bases: 7. CDR1 and CDR2 (germline): DFQATT, SNEGSKA (reference sequence). The CDR3 sequence is 13 residues long. This chain's CDR3 is CSATPGTDYGYTF. The CDR3 nucleotides are TGCAGTGCAACGCCGGGGACAGACTATGGCTACACCTTC.

This clonotype was picked up a small number of times. This chain joins TRBV6-1 and TRBJ2-6, with D perhaps TRBD2 (5 bases). The CDR3 is 15 residues long. The germline V and J ends were trimmed by 6 bases and 4 bases, with 13 bases remaining between them. Germline assignment: CDR1 MNHNS and CDR2 SASEGT. Here the CDR3 DNA reads TGTGCCAGCAGCGAGAGGAGGTCCGGGGCCAACGTCCTGACTTTC. As protein: CASSERRSGANVLTF.

V gene TRBV15 combines with J gene TRBJ2-4; TRBD1 might be the D (5 bases). Trimming left V 9 bases short and J 8 bases short, with 17 bases between. The CDR3 has 13 amino acids. Germline CDR1 LNHNV, CDR2 YYDKDF (reference sequence). The DNA for the CDR3 is TGTGCCACAGCTAAGGGGCGTGAGGACATTCAGTACTTC. Protein: CATAKGREDIQYF.

This clonotype showed up just a few times. The chain recombines TRBV7-9 with TRBJ1-2; TRBD1 agrees at 9 bases. Losses at the gene ends were 10 bases for V and 4 bases for J; bases not matched to a gene: 10. Germline CDR1 is SEHNR and CDR2 is FQNEAQ (reference sequence). The CDR3 sequence is 14 residues long. The CDR3: CATDRSGQGYGYTF. The CDR3, as DNA: TGTGCCACCGACCGATCGGGACAGGGCTATGGCTACACCTTC.